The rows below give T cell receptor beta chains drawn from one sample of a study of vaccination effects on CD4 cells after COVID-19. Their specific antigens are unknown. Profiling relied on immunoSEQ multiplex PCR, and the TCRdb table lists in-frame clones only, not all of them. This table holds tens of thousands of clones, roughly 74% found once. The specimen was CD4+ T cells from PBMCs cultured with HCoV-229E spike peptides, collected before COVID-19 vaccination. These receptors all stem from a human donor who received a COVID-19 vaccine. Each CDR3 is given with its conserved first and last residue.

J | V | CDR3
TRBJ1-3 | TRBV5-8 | CASSSGYSGNTIYF
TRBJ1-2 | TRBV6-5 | CASRGGVRYGYTF
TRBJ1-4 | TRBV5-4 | CASSLGLNEKLFF
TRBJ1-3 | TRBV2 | CASSEIRDTGNTIYF
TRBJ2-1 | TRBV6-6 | CASSYGTVEWGNEQFF
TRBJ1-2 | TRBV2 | CASSAYRADGYTF
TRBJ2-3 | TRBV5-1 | CASSFSGTDTQYF
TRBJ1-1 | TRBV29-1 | CSVPDTGTEAFF
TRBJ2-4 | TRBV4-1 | CASSQVGVNIQYF
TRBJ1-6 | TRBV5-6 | CASSFFGDSPPLHF
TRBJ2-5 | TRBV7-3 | CASSIYSERQETQYF
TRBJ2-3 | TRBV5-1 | CASSLGTGTDTQYF
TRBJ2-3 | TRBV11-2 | CASSPRLAGSGTDTQYF
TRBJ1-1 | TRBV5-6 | CASSRPYRDTEAFF
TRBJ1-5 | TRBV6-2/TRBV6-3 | CASSYSTGLNQPQHF
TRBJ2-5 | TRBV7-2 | CASSFSSGGARETQYF
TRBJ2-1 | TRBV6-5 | CASSYGTGANEQFF
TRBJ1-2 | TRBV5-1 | CASSLSSNYGYTF
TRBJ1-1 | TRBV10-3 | CAISGAQGASNTEAFF
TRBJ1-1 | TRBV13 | CASSLFAGADTEAFF
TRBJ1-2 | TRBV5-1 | CASSPGQAGYGYTF
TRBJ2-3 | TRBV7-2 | CASSLGLAGDTQYF
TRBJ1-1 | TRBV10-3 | CAINSGGSNTEAFF
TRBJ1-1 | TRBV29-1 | CSAKLSGLALGAFF
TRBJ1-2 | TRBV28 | CASSSSQGGQGYGYTF
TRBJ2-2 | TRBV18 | CASSPEQGKVGELFF
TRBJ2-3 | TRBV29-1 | CSVEGQGTDTQYF
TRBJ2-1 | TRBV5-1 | CASSLGGSSYNEQFF
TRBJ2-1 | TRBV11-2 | CASSLRTSGGIRSYNEQFF
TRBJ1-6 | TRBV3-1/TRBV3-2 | CASSQALIRAPLHF
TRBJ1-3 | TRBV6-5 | CASSYGGSSSGNTIYF
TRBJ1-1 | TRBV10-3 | CAISDSQDTEAFF
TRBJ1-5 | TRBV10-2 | CASTSLGPQPQHF
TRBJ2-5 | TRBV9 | CASSVAPSGPPWGTQYF
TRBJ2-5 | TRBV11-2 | CASSLAQETQYF
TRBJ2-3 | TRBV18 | CASSPRVAGGPTTDTQYF
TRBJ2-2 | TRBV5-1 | CASSSHRLANTGELFF
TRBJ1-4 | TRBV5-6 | CASSLVGQGGEKLFF
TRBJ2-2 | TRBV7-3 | CASSSRGAGELFF
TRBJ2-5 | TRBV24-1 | CATSDYAREGTETQYF
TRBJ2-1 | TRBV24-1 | CATSDPGQGYNEQFF
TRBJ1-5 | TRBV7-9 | CASSPSESPNQPQHF
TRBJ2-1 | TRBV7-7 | CASSLLGDNEQFF
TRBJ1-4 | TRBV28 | CASSLGTGGGEKLFF
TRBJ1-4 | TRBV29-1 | CSVSSPGTGGGGEKLFF